This is a list of T cell receptor beta chains from one sample in a study of cytomegalovirus exposure and HLA in healthy donors. TCRdb keeps only in-frame clones here, not all; method: immunoSEQ multiplex PCR. The sample lists some 90,000 clones, around four fifths occurring once. Sequencing used PBMCs. Every receptor here comes from a boy younger than 18 in good health and CMV-seronegative. Each CDR3 is given with its conserved first and last residue. A D gene is named only where the DNA matches it firmly. Rows may omit the clone size; those that give it use once, few, many or a size class.

TRBD2 | - | TRBJ2-7 | TRBV4-2 | CASSQGAGGSHEEQYF | TGTGCCAGCAGCCAAGGGGCCGGCGGGAGCCATGAAGAGCAGTACTTC
- | - | TRBJ2-7 | TRBV5-8 | CASSPLELPQYF | TGTGCCAGCAGCCCCCTTGAGCTGCCGCAGTACTTC
- | - | TRBJ2-7 | TRBV19 | CASVLTLVPGDDEQYF | TGTGCCAGCGTTCTGACTCTAGTTCCGGGTGATGACGAGCAGTACTTC
- | few | TRBJ1-6 | TRBV9 | CASSVPEDNSPLHF | TGTGCCAGCAGCGTCCCCGAGGATAATTCACCCCTCCACTTT
TRBD2 | - | TRBJ2-7 | TRBV15 | CATSRETSGSYEQYF | TGTGCCACCAGCAGAGAAACTAGCGGTTCCTACGAGCAGTACTTC
TRBD2 | - | TRBJ2-1 | TRBV4-1 | CASSQSFLADNEQFF | TGCGCCAGCAGCCAATCCTTCCTAGCGGACAATGAGCAGTTCTTC
- | - | TRBJ1-1 | TRBV5-6 | CASSLGGLGEAFF | TGTGCCAGCAGCTTGGGTGGGCTCGGTGAAGCTTTCTTT
- | - | TRBJ2-7 | TRBV5-1 | CASRGGTEDEQYF | TGCGCCAGCAGAGGGGGGACAGAAGACGAGCAGTACTTC
TRBD1 | - | TRBJ1-1 | TRBV6-5 | CASTLDRGMNTEAFF | TGTGCCAGCACCCTGGACAGGGGGATGAACACTGAAGCTTTCTTT
TRBD1 | medium-sized | TRBJ2-1 | TRBV5-5 | CASSFTGGEQFF | TGTGCCAGCAGCTTTACAGGGGGTGAGCAGTTCTTC
TRBD2 | - | TRBJ2-1 | TRBV2 | CASSEMGLAGVSYNEQFF | TGTGCCAGCAGTGAAATGGGACTAGCGGGGGTCTCCTACAATGAGCAGTTCTTC
TRBD2 | - | TRBJ2-7 | TRBV14 | CASSQGGGLAYEQYF | TGTGCCAGCAGCCAAGGCGGGGGACTAGCTTACGAGCAGTACTTC
- | - | TRBJ2-3 | TRBV4-1 | CASSQLAVTDTQYF | TGCGCCAGCAGCCAGCTAGCTGTTACAGATACGCAGTATTTT
TRBD1 | - | TRBJ2-7 | TRBV14 | CASSHPRTGVPYEQYF | TGTGCCAGCAGCCATCCCCGGACAGGGGTACCCTACGAGCAGTACTTC
- | - | TRBJ2-7 | TRBV27 | CASWADPYEQYF | TGTGCCAGTTGGGCAGATCCCTACGAGCAGTACTTC
- | - | TRBJ2-7 | TRBV11-2 | CASSLGSEGNEQYF | TGTGCCAGCAGCTTGGGGTCAGAGGGCAACGAGCAGTACTTC
TRBD2 | - | TRBJ2-5 | TRBV4-2 | CASSQVAGVGLEETQYF | TGTGCCAGCAGCCAAGTCGCGGGAGTTGGCTTAGAAGAGACCCAGTACTTC
- | - | TRBJ2-7 | TRBV7-2 | CASSWSRRSYEQYF | TGTGCCAGCAGCTGGTCTAGACGCAGCTACGAGCAGTACTTC
- | - | TRBJ1-1 | TRBV18 | CASSPPLLENTEAFF | TGTGCCAGCTCACCACCATTACTTGAGAACACTGAAGCTTTCTTT
TRBD1 | - | TRBJ2-7 | TRBV19 | CASSLDREAYEQYF | TGTGCCAGTAGTCTGGACAGGGAAGCCTACGAGCAGTACTTC
- | - | TRBJ2-2 | TRBV6-5 | CASSYSDTNTGELFF | TGTGCCAGCAGTTACTCGGACACGAACACCGGGGAGCTGTTTTTT
- | - | TRBJ1-2 | TRBV4-1 | CASSQSLTQGYTF | TGCGCCAGCAGCCAGAGCCTGACACAGGGCTACACCTTC
- | - | TRBJ1-5 | TRBV10-1 | CASSARQVNQPQHF | TGCGCCAGCTCGGCGAGACAGGTCAATCAGCCCCAGCATTTT
- | - | TRBJ2-1 | TRBV6-1 | CASSVLTGYNEQFF | TGTGCCAGCAGTGTACTTACAGGGTACAATGAGCAGTTCTTC
TRBD1 | - | TRBJ1-1 | TRBV19 | CASSTGSNTEAFF | TGTGCCAGCTCGACAGGGTCGAACACTGAAGCTTTCTTT
TRBD2 | - | TRBJ2-1 | TRBV30 | CAWSSQAGVYEQFF | TGTGCCTGGAGTAGCCAAGCGGGAGTTTATGAGCAGTTCTTC
- | - | TRBJ1-2 | TRBV20-1 | CSARGGYGYTF | TGCAGTGCTAGGGGGGGCTATGGCTACACCTTC
- | - | TRBJ2-7 | TRBV29-1 | CSVEPAGRASHEQYF | TGCAGCGTTGAACCGGCTGGCAGGGCGTCACACGAGCAGTACTTC
TRBD2 | - | TRBJ2-3 | TRBV7-3 | CASSRGGSTDTQYF | TGTGCCAGCAGCCGGGGGGGAAGCACAGATACGCAGTATTTT
TRBD1 | - | TRBJ1-1 | TRBV10-3 | CAISERGQGGTEAFF | TGTGCCATCAGTGAGCGGGGACAGGGGGGCACTGAAGCTTTCTTT
TRBD2 | - | TRBJ2-1 | TRBV19 | CASSPLAVGGNEQFF | TGTGCCAGTAGTCCGCTAGCGGTTGGAGGAAATGAGCAGTTCTTC
- | - | TRBJ2-7 | TRBV27 | CASSLDGGGRTGPNYEQYF | TGTGCCAGCAGTTTAGATGGGGGGGGCCGGACAGGGCCAAACTACGAGCAGTACTTC
- | - | TRBJ2-7 | TRBV5-1 | CASSLAGQKYEQYF | TGCGCCAGCAGCTTGGCAGGACAAAAGTACGAGCAGTACTTC
- | - | TRBJ1-1 | TRBV29-1 | CSVGEGGGEAFF | TGCAGCGTTGGGGAGGGAGGTGGTGAAGCTTTCTTT
- | - | TRBJ1-1 | TRBV28 | CASSLESRYRVNTEAFF | TGTGCCAGCAGTTTAGAAAGCCGATACAGGGTGAACACTGAAGCTTTCTTT
TRBD1 | - | TRBJ1-5 | TRBV7-2 | CASSQDRGTNQPQHF | TGTGCCAGCAGCCAGGACAGGGGCACCAATCAGCCCCAGCATTTT
TRBD2 | once | TRBJ2-1 | TRBV6-4 | CASSDRAGGVNEQFF | TGTGCCAGCAGTGACAGAGCGGGAGGGGTGAATGAGCAGTTCTTC
- | - | TRBJ2-1 | TRBV6-5 | CASSYSAEGIHNEQFF | TGTGCCAGCAGTTACTCGGCGGAGGGAATACACAATGAGCAGTTCTTC
- | - | TRBJ2-3 | TRBV7-9 | CASSSTAEASGTDTQYF | TGTGCCAGCAGCTCCACAGCCGAGGCTAGCGGCACAGATACGCAGTATTTT
- | - | TRBJ1-4 | TRBV7-7 | CASSLRGSATNEKLFF | TGTGCCAGCAGCTTACGAGGAAGCGCAACTAATGAAAAACTGTTTTTT
- | - | TRBJ2-1 | TRBV5-4 | CASSLGGSFSYNEQFF | TGTGCCAGCAGCTTGGGTGGGAGCTTCTCCTACAATGAGCAGTTCTTC
- | - | TRBJ2-7 | TRBV30 | CAWSSTRAYEQYF | TGTGCCTGGAGTTCAACTAGGGCCTACGAGCAGTACTTC
- | - | TRBJ1-1 | TRBV7-2 | CASSSYRGEGTEAFF | TGTGCCAGCAGCTCCTACCGGGGGGAGGGGACTGAAGCTTTCTTT
- | - | TRBJ2-7 | TRBV28 | CASSWSGYEQYF | TGTGCCAGCAGTTGGTCGGGCTACGAGCAGTACTTC
- | - | TRBJ2-7 | TRBV29-1 | CSVATAYEQYF | TGCAGCGTTGCAACTGCATACGAGCAGTACTTC
- | - | TRBJ1-1 | TRBV28 | CASSSPPGSEDTEAFF | TGTGCCAGCAGTTCCCCCCCCGGTTCAGAGGACACTGAAGCTTTCTTT
- | - | TRBJ2-7 | TRBV6-5 | CASSSGVEQYF | TGTGCCAGCAGCTCAGGGGTAGAGCAGTACTTC
- | - | TRBJ2-2 | TRBV25-1 | CASSDREFNTGELFF | TGTGCCAGCAGTGACAGGGAATTCAACACCGGGGAGCTGTTTTTT
- | - | TRBJ2-1 | TRBV15 | CATNGGRTGEQFF | TGTGCCACGAACGGGGGGCGCACGGGGGAGCAGTTCTTC
- | - | TRBJ2-7 | TRBV11-2 | CASSLDRRAYEQYF | TGTGCCAGCAGCTTAGACCGCAGGGCCTACGAGCAGTACTTC
- | - | TRBJ1-1 | TRBV29-1 | CSVDQGSRTEAFF | TGCAGCGTTGATCAGGGGTCGAGGACTGAAGCTTTCTTT
- | - | TRBJ2-2 | TRBV25-1 | CASSEYGRADTGELFF | TGTGCCAGCAGTGAATATGGCAGGGCCGACACCGGGGAGCTGTTTTTT
- | few | TRBJ2-2 | TRBV28 | CASSSLRETSHTGELFF | TGTGCCAGCAGTTCCTTAAGAGAGACTAGTCACACCGGGGAGCTGTTTTTT
TRBD2 | - | TRBJ2-7 | TRBV10-3 | CAISGTSTYEQYF | TGTGCCATCAGCGGGACTAGCACCTACGAGCAGTACTTC
- | - | TRBJ1-1 | TRBV28 | CASSLLNTEAFF | TGTGCCAGCAGTTTATTAAACACTGAAGCTTTCTTT
TRBD2 | once | TRBJ2-3 | TRBV6-4 | CASSLTSGALTDTQYF | TGTGCCAGCAGTCTTACTAGCGGGGCCCTCACAGATACGCAGTATTTT
- | - | TRBJ1-2 | TRBV5-4 | CASSLGPSPGQPIYGYTF | TGTGCCAGCAGCTTGGGCCCCTCCCCTGGACAGCCGATCTATGGCTACACCTTC